Below, 20 T cell receptor beta chains from the same sample are listed, as sequenced in a study of human T cells and chemical hapten exposure. TCRdb re-analysed the RACE reads in MiXCR, keeping a single row per CDR3 protein. The sample gives 190,000 or so distinct CDR3 sequences, roughly a quarter of which show up once; over 2% is in the top ten. Time point denoted: patch test 3, about 24 weeks after DPC sensitization. Indicated treatment: therapeutic diphenylcyclopropenone sensitization with weekly scalp DPC. The sequencing used whole blood, collected in connection with sensitization to the hapten diphenylcyclopropenone (DPC). Source of these receptors: a woman aged 40-49 years with alopecia areata. Some clones in this sample may be carry-over from other donors' samples.

The J gene is TRBJ2-3, the V gene TRBV7-9; 8 bases agree with TRBD2. Per the germline V gene, CDR1 is SEHNR and CDR2 is FQNEAQ (reference sequence). J lost 5 bases, V lost 9 bases, and 4 bases had no gene match. The CDR3 has 12 amino acids. CDR3 sequence: CARALAGDTQYF. CDR3 bases: TGTGCCAGAGCCCTAGCGGGAGATACGCAGTATTTT.

This clonotype came up a few times. This chain joins TRBV12-3 or TRBV12-4 and TRBJ2-1; no definite D call. V gave up 2 bases and J gave up 7 bases, with 9 bases separating them. There are 13 residues in the CDR3. The CDR3 coding sequence is TGTGCCAGCAGTTTATGGGGTGGGAATGAGCAGTTCTTC. It specifies CASSLWGGNEQFF.

V and J are TRBV7-2 and TRBJ2-7; 9 nucleotides align to TRBD1. V shed 4 bases, J shed 2 bases, and the junction held 3 bases outside the gene matches. Germline assignment: CDR1 SGHTA and CDR2 FQGNSA. The CDR3 totals 14 residues. The CDR3 DNA reads TGTGCCAGCAGCTCTGGACAGGGGACCTACGAGCAGTACTTC. Translated: CASSSGQGTYEQYF.

In its sample, this clonotype was seen a few times. J is TRBJ2-7 and V is TRBV10-3; 9 positions agree with TRBD2. CDR3 length: 16 amino acids. With 1 base clipped from V and 0 bases from J, the junction kept 4 bases outside the gene matches. Germline CDR1 and CDR2: ENHRY and SYGVKD. DNA for the CDR3: TGTGCCATCAGTGAGTGGGCTAGCGGGACCTCCTACGAGCAGTACTTC. Amino acids: CAISEWASGTSYEQYF.

This clonotype was observed many times. The V and J genes are TRBV4-2 and TRBJ2-3; D gene uncertain. The V and J ends lost 0 bases and 0 bases respectively, with 10 bases between them. CDR1 LGHNA and CDR2 YNFKEQ come from the germline V gene. The CDR3 has 16 amino acids. The CDR3 loop reads CASSQDYRTSTDTQYF. CDR3 in DNA: TGTGCCAGCAGCCAAGATTACCGAACTAGCACAGATACGCAGTATTTT.

This rearrangement joins TRBV20-1 to TRBJ2-1; a possible D gene is TRBD2 (6 bases). Between the trimmed V and J ends, which lost 6 bases and 7 bases, there was a span of 19 bases. Germline V gives CDR1 DFQATT, CDR2 SNEGSKA (reference sequence). The CDR3 covers 14 residues. For the CDR3, the DNA is TGCAGTGCGCGGGGTGGGTTCTCTAGGAATGAGCAGTTCTTC. The encoded protein is CSARGGFSRNEQFF.

The chain couples TRBV12-3 or TRBV12-4 to TRBJ2-3; D is unresolved. Deletions cut 10 bases from V and 3 bases from J, with 14 bases between. This CDR3 has 13 residues. This CDR3 is CATTIMNTDTQYF. The CDR3 bases are TGTGCCACCACCATCATGAATACAGATACGCAGTATTTT.

This clonotype was observed a single time. V gene TRBV30 combines with J gene TRBJ2-7, with 9 bases aligning to TRBD2. This CDR3 has 15 amino acids. V was pared by 0 bases and J by 2 bases, with 5 bases of the junction left unmatched. Looked up from germline, CDR1 is GTSNPN and CDR2 is SVGIG (reference sequence). This chain's CDR3 is CAWSVLGLAPYEQYF. CDR3 DNA sequence: TGTGCCTGGAGTGTATTGGGACTAGCCCCCTACGAGCAGTACTTC.

This clonotype was counted a few times. The V and J genes are TRBV19 and TRBJ2-4, with TRBD2 matching over 11 bases. The CDR3 length is 15 residues. CDR1 and CDR2 from the germline V gene are LNHDA and SQIVND (reference sequence). V lost 5 bases, J lost 4 bases, and 4 bases stayed unmatched. The CDR3 region has the DNA TGTGCCAGTAGTCCTAGACTAGCGGGAAAAAACATTCAGTACTTC. It encodes CASSPRLAGKNIQYF.

The chain carries TRBV24-1 and TRBJ2-3; unclear D gene. In germline, CDR1 is KGHDR, CDR2 SFDVKD. The CDR3 runs 13 residues. V was trimmed by 6 bases and J by 0 bases, leaving 6 bases between them. CDR3 amino acids: CATSSQSTDTQYF. In nucleotides, the CDR3 is TGTGCCACCAGTTCCCAGAGCACAGATACGCAGTATTTT.

In its sample, this clonotype was seen a few times. V and J are TRBV7-9 and TRBJ1-5; D remains ambiguous. The germline gives CDR1 SEHNR, CDR2 FQNEAQ (reference sequence). This CDR3 spans 16 amino acids. V lost 1 base and J 1 base, leaving 11 bases between the germline ends. DNA for the CDR3: TGTGCCAGCAGCTTAGGTGCCAGCCAAAGCAATCAGCCCCAGCATTTT. Protein product: CASSLGASQSNQPQHF. Combining the CDR3 with reference TRBV7-9 and TRBJ1-5 gives the whole variable domain DTGVSQNPRHKITKRGQNVTFRCDPISEHNRLYWYRQTLGQGPEFLTYFQNEAQLEKSRLLSDRFSAERPKGSFSTLEIQRTEQGDSAMYLCASSLGASQSNQPQHFGDGTRLSIL.

This clonotype has just a few counts. The rearrangement uses TRBV7-2 and TRBJ2-5; 11 bases fit TRBD2. Germline CDR1 SGHTA, CDR2 FQGNSA. The CDR3 totals 16 residues. V lost 6 bases and J lost 6; bases outside the gene matches: 12. CDR3 loop: CASSTTSGNPPQTQYF. Here the CDR3 DNA reads TGTGCCAGCAGTACGACTAGCGGGAATCCCCCCCAGACCCAGTACTTC.

This sequence joins TRBV10-3 and TRBJ2-7, with TRBD2 as a possible D gene (6 bases). Germline CDR1 and CDR2: ENHRY and SYGVKD. The CDR3 runs 15 residues. V was shortened by 5 bases and J by 2 bases, with 16 bases between the two germline ends. CDR3 amino acids: CAISLLALEPYEQYF. The CDR3 DNA sequence: TGTGCCATCAGTCTACTAGCACTTGAGCCCTACGAGCAGTACTTC.

The rearrangement joins TRBV4-3 to TRBJ2-2, with D perhaps TRBD2 (6 bases). Germline V lookup: CDR1 LGHNA, CDR2 YSLEER. Trimming shortened V by 7 bases and J by 6 bases, and 21 bases separated the two germline ends. This CDR3 comprises 16 residues. The chain's CDR3 is CASTLVVGSYPGELFF. The CDR3 bases are TGCGCCAGCACCCTGGTGGTCGGGAGTTACCCCGGGGAGCTGTTTTTT.

This chain uses TRBV4-1 with TRBJ2-7; 10 nucleotides line up with TRBD2. V shed 3 bases, J shed 0 bases, and the junction held 2 bases outside the gene matches. The V gene's germline CDR1 is MGHRA and CDR2 YSYEKL. The CDR3 runs 15 residues. This chain's CDR3 is CASSQTSGYSYEQYF. CDR3 nucleotides: TGCGCCAGCAGCCAGACTAGCGGGTACTCCTACGAGCAGTACTTC.

This clonotype was detected only a few times. The chain couples TRBV7-2 to TRBJ1-4, with a possible D match to TRBD1 (5 bases). Trimming cost V 3 bases and J 7 bases, with 15 bases left between them. Germline CDR1 SGHTA, CDR2 FQGNSA. The CDR3 runs 15 residues. In nucleotides, the CDR3 is TGTGCCAGCAGCTTTCGAAAGGGGCGGGTTGAAAAACTGTTTTTT. This encodes CASSFRKGRVEKLFF.

In this sample, this clonotype turned up a few times. This chain links TRBV6-1 with TRBJ1-5, with 7 bases that match TRBD1. Germline V gene data show CDR1 as MNHNS and CDR2 as SASEGT. CDR3 length: 15 amino acids. Unmatched junction bases numbered 6, after V lost 4 bases and J lost 3 bases. CDR3 DNA: TGTGCCAGCAGTGGCTGGACAGGCCCCAATCAGCCCCAGCATTTT. Its protein product is CASSGWTGPNQPQHF.

In regard to this clonotype: A read error may account for a junction end that differs from germline. This chain's CDR3 is CASSLAGGYF. The DNA of the CDR3 is TGTGCCAGCAGCTTAGCTGGCGGCTACTTT. The chain is built from TRBV7-9 and TRBJ1-1, with D uncertain. Germline V gene lookup returns CDR1 SEHNR and CDR2 FQNEAQ (reference sequence). The CDR3 runs to 10 residues.

The chain employs TRBV9 and TRBJ2-1; TRBD2 agrees at 10 bases. Germline V gene data show CDR1 as SGDLS and CDR2 as YYNGEE. V shed 0 bases, J shed 8 bases, and the junction held 11 bases outside the gene matches. This CDR3 contains 17 residues. The CDR3 DNA sequence: TGTGCCAGCAGCGTAGGCGCTAGCGGGAGCCCGAGCTATGAGCAGTTCTTC. Translation: CASSVGASGSPSYEQFF.

This clonotype was found many times. V and J are TRBV7-9 and TRBJ1-1, with D hard to call. The CDR3 has 14 residues. V lost 5 bases to trimming and J lost 6 bases, with 16 bases between them. The V gene's germline CDR1 is SEHNR and CDR2 FQNEAQ (reference sequence). The CDR3 loop is CASSQREGTSEAFF. CDR3 coding DNA: TGTGCCAGCAGCCAAAGGGAAGGTACTTCTGAAGCTTTCTTT.